These 30 T cell receptor beta chains came from one sample sequenced in a study of regulatory T cells in long-lasting Graves disease. Arm-PCR of CDR3 regions with iRepertoire HTBI primers generated TCR beta libraries. TCRdb redid the calling of the multiplex PCR reads with MiXCR, one entry per CDR3 protein. Of about 470,000 distinct CDR3 sequences in the sample, 14% to 15% were seen once. Time point: newly diagnosed GD, antithyroid drugs for less than 3 months. The TCR library was made from RNA that had been extracted from PBMCs in TRIzol. These data were likewise used in another study, on T cells in Graves' hyperthyroidism and ophthalmopathy.

The source was peripheral blood mononuclear cells (PBMCs), collected at new diagnosis, from a patient treated with antithyroid drugs. These receptors all come from a woman in her thirties with Graves disease.

Only a few counts were recorded for this clonotype. The V gene is TRBV6-9, the J gene TRBJ2-3; D might be TRBD2 (6 bases). The germline gives CDR1 MNHGY, CDR2 SVAAGI. The CDR3 totals 16 residues. Between the trimmed V and J ends, which lost 3 bases and 0 bases, there was a span of 13 bases. CDR3 amino acids: CASSYLREYSTDTQYF. The CDR3, as DNA: TGTGCCAGCAGTTACCTGCGGGAATACAGCACAGATACGCAGTATTTT.

This chain joins TRBV11-3 and TRBJ1-4; 7 positions match TRBD1. The germline CDR1 and CDR2 sequences are SGHNT and YENEEA. The J segment lost 4 bases and the V segment lost 8 bases, leaving 7 bases of the junction unmatched. CDR3 length equals 14 residues. CDR3 in amino acids: CASRRDSDNEKLFF. CDR3 bases: TGTGCCAGCCGGCGGGACAGTGATAATGAAAAACTGTTTTTT.

This clonotype was recorded at least ten times. The gene calls are TRBV6-5 and TRBJ2-3; 8 bases line up with TRBD2. Germline V CDR1 and CDR2: MNHEY, SVGAGI. Trimming removed 4 bases from V and 2 bases from J; junction bases left unmatched: 5. This CDR3 is built from 15 residues. DNA for the CDR3: TGTGCCAGCAGTTCTATAGCGGGGCCCACAGATACGCAGTATTTT. Residues: CASSSIAGPTDTQYF.

V is TRBV7-7 and J is TRBJ2-2; D is unresolved. Germline loops: CDR1 SSHAT, CDR2 FNYEAQ (reference sequence). The CDR3 totals 15 residues. The V and J ends lost 5 bases and 4 bases respectively, with 14 bases between them. The CDR3 sequence is CASSPRIDPTGELFF. DNA for the CDR3: TGTGCCAGCAGCCCTCGCATAGACCCCACCGGGGAGCTGTTTTTT.

About this clonotype: A much larger clone differs by one base, so this may be a read error. The rearrangement uses TRBV27 and TRBJ1-1, with TRBD1 as a possible D gene (5 bases). Looked up from germline, CDR1 is MNHEY and CDR2 is SMNVEV (reference sequence). V dropped 2 bases and J dropped 7 bases, with 11 bases sitting between them. There are 13 residues in the CDR3. CDR3 loop: CASSLRTRGEAFF. Here the CDR3 DNA reads TGTGCCAGCAGTTTAAGGACAAGGGGTGAAGCTTTCTTT.

Of note for this clonotype: One end of the junction varies from germline; a read error may be responsible. The chain uses TRBV12-3 or TRBV12-4 and TRBJ2-1; D may be TRBD1 or TRBD2 (6 bases each). The CDR3 loop spans 22 amino acids. The CDR3 DNA sequence: TGTGCCAGCAGTTTAGGGGGGGCGGAAAAACCAAGGGCCGGGATTAGCTACGATGAGCAGTTCTTC. Its translation: CASSLGGAEKPRAGISYDEQFF.

The table lists this clonotype with many counts. The chain couples TRBV13 to TRBJ2-7; D might be TRBD1 or TRBD2, each matching 5 bases. The CDR3 length is 13 residues. The ends were cut back, 4 bases at V and 2 bases at J, with 9 bases in the middle. CDR1 and CDR2 (germline): PRHDT, FYEKMQ (reference sequence). For the CDR3, the DNA is TGTGCCAGCAGCTGGGGGTCCCCCTACGAGCAGTACTTC. Its protein is CASSWGSPYEQYF.

This clonotype was detected ten times or more. This sequence joins TRBV2 and TRBJ2-3; D is possibly TRBD2 (5 bases). The CDR3 runs to 14 residues. The germline CDR1 and CDR2 sequences are SNHLY and FYNNEI. V shed 7 bases and J shed 4 bases, with 15 bases lying between them. The CDR3 DNA reads as TGTGCCAGCAAGGGAGACGGGCCGCCAGATACGCAGTATTTT. This translates into CASKGDGPPDTQYF.

This clonotype has ten or more counts. The V gene is TRBV11-2, the J gene TRBJ2-7; possible D gene TRBD2, 6 bases. CDR1 SGHAT and CDR2 FQNNGV come from the germline V gene. The CDR3 loop spans 14 amino acids. V lost 5 bases and J lost 5, with 16 bases in between. CDR3 coding DNA: TGTGCCAGCAGCCCCCGGGGCGGGGCCCACGAGCAGTACTTC. As protein: CASSPRGGAHEQYF.

At least ten counts were recorded for this clonotype. The V gene is TRBV28, the J gene TRBJ2-1, with 10 bases lining up with TRBD2. Germline loops: CDR1 MDHEN, CDR2 SYDVKM. V gave up 4 bases and J gave up 14 bases; unmatched junction bases: 11. The CDR3 has 14 amino acids. The CDR3 sequence: CASSSQAGGPQKFF. The CDR3 DNA reads TGTGCCAGCAGTTCCCAAGCGGGAGGGCCACAAAAGTTCTTC.

This clonotype has ten or more counts. This chain links TRBV14 with TRBJ2-5; D not certain. Trimming took off 0 bases at V and 2 bases at J, with 10 bases between the two ends. The CDR3 consists of 15 residues. Germline V gene data show CDR1 as SGHDN and CDR2 as FVKESK. This chain's CDR3 is CASSQDSNVQETQYF. The CDR3 DNA reads TGTGCCAGCAGCCAAGATTCGAACGTTCAAGAGACCCAGTACTTC.

This clonotype came up many times. J is TRBJ1-1 and V is TRBV12-3 or TRBV12-4; TRBD1 aligns across 7 bases. V was pared by 1 base and J by 1 base, with 9 bases of the junction left unmatched. This CDR3 contains 17 residues. The CDR3 loop reads CASSLDRGATGNTEAFF. The CDR3 region has the DNA TGTGCCAGCAGTTTAGACAGGGGAGCGACTGGGAACACTGAAGCTTTCTTT.

Ten or more counts support this clonotype. Mismatch with germline at one junction end may stem from a read error. The CDR3 loop reads CSARDLYPGALF. CDR3 DNA: TGCAGTGCTAGAGATCTTTACCCGGGAGCGCTCTTC. The gene calls are TRBV20-1 and TRBJ1-2; unclear D gene. Germline-derived CDR1 and CDR2 are DFQATT and SNEGSKA (reference sequence). The CDR3 extends over 12 amino acids.

The V and J genes are TRBV4-1 and TRBJ2-4, with D tentatively TRBD1 (6 bases). V gave up 1 base and J gave up 8 bases, with 15 bases separating them. The germline V gene has CDR1 MGHRA and CDR2 YSYEKL. CDR3 length equals 15 residues. The DNA of the CDR3 is TGCGCCAGCAGCCAAGTGGGCAGGGGCTTAGACATTCAGTACTTC. This sequence encodes CASSQVGRGLDIQYF.

A remark on this clonotype: Since the CDR3 does not end with the conserved phenylalanine or tryptophan, this likely comes from a read error. No DNA is shown, since the ends of the CDR3 on it are uncertain; the CDR3 is the one TCRdb lists. This sequence joins TRBV6-1 and TRBJ2-1; the D call of TRBD2 is as the table states it, not checked on the DNA. Germline CDR1 reads MNHNS; CDR2 reads SASEGT. The CDR3 numbers 11 amino acids, ends counted. This CDR3 reads CASSLRTSGRG.

This clonotype has ten or more counts. This rearrangement joins TRBV20-1 to TRBJ2-7, with 8 bases identical to TRBD2. Germline CDR1 reads DFQATT; CDR2 reads SNEGSKA (reference sequence). The CDR3 totals 14 residues. With 4 bases clipped from V and 2 bases from J, the junction kept 7 bases outside the gene matches. The CDR3 coding sequence is TGCAGTGCTACAGGCTGGCGGGAGGCCTACGAGCAGTACTTC. Translating it yields CSATGWREAYEQYF.

This clonotype has only a few counts. V and J are TRBV30 and TRBJ1-5; D is undetermined. CDR1 and CDR2 (germline): GTSNPN, SVGIG (reference sequence). This CDR3 has 13 amino acids. V was cut by 2 bases and J by 3 bases, with 8 bases left in between. The CDR3 spells CAWSSLSNQPQHF. For the CDR3, the DNA is TGTGCCTGGAGTTCCCTCTCCAATCAGCCCCAGCATTTT.

The sample holds many counts of this clonotype. The gene calls are TRBV13 and TRBJ2-1; 12 bases fit TRBD2. CDR1 is PRHDT, CDR2 FYEKMQ, per germline (reference sequence). J was trimmed by 7 bases and V by 5 bases; bases with no gene match: 6. The CDR3 totals 15 residues. CDR3 bases: TGTGCCAGCAGCACCCGACTAGCGGGAGTAAATGAGCAGTTCTTC. Protein product: CASSTRLAGVNEQFF.

Remarks on this clonotype: The conserved phenylalanine or tryptophan is not found at the CDR3 terminus, so this likely reflects a read error. The chain is built from TRBV30 and TRBJ1-2, with D uncertain. Trimming cost V 3 bases and J 4 bases, with 12 bases left between them. Germline CDR1 reads GTSNPN; CDR2 reads SVGIG (reference sequence). The CDR3 is 13 amino acids. CDR3 DNA sequence: TGTGCCTGGAGCCCCGGCGGGGTCTATGGCTACACCCTC. This translates into CAWSPGGVYGYTL.

This clonotype has just one count. This is likely an artifact of a read error, given a far larger clone one base away. V gene TRBV7-9 combines with J gene TRBJ2-7; 7 nucleotides align to TRBD2. The V gene end was trimmed by 5 bases and the J gene end by 7 bases; junction bases not matched to a gene: 23. CDR1 is SEHNR, CDR2 FQNEAQ, per germline (reference sequence). This CDR3 has 18 amino acids. The CDR3 sequence: CASSRGVRDWSSYNEQYF. CDR3 DNA sequence: TGTGCCAGCAGCCGGGGGGTTCGGGACTGGAGCTCCTACAATGAGCAGTACTTC.

This clonotype was seen more than once but under ten times. The V gene is TRBV9, the J gene TRBJ1-1; D not certain. The germline V gene encodes CDR1 SGDLS and CDR2 YYNGEE. V was trimmed by 0 bases and J by 4 bases, leaving 13 bases between them. CDR3 length: 15 amino acids. CDR3 bases: TGTGCCAGCAGCGTAGATCCCCAGGCTGGCACTGAAGCTTTCTTT. This translates into CASSVDPQAGTEAFF.

The genes are TRBV4-2 and TRBJ1-1; maybe TRBD1 (6 bases). The V and J ends lost 1 base and 3 bases respectively, with 33 bases between them. Per germline, CDR1 LGHNA and CDR2 YNFKEQ. The CDR3 totals 22 residues. In DNA form, the CDR3 reads TGTGCCAGCAGCCAAGGATTCACCTTATCGGGTACAGGGTGGTTCTTGGACACTGAAGCTTTCTTT. Translating gives CASSQGFTLSGTGWFLDTEAFF.

This clonotype has only one observation. The chain carries TRBV27 and TRBJ2-7, with TRBD1 matching over 10 bases. Germline V gene lookup returns CDR1 MNHEY and CDR2 SMNVEV (reference sequence). V shed 6 bases and J 1 base; nucleotides not matched to a gene: 12. The CDR3 is 17 residues long. The CDR3: CASSPDRGLITSYEQYV. DNA of the CDR3: TGTGCCAGCAGCCCCGACAGGGGGCTTATCACATCCTACGAGCAGTACGTC.

This clonotype was seen repeatedly, ten times or more. The chain recombines TRBV9 with TRBJ2-7; TRBD2 matches 7 bases. Germline CDR1 SGDLS, CDR2 YYNGEE. After removal of 0 bases from V and 2 bases from J, the junction contained 2 bases not matched to a gene. The CDR3 length is 14 residues. DNA of the CDR3: TGTGCCAGCAGCGTAGCTAGCGGAACCTACGAGCAGTACTTC. It is translated as CASSVASGTYEQYF.

Of note for this clonotype: Given a much more abundant clone one base away, this may be a read error. The gene calls are TRBV6-2 or TRBV6-3 and TRBJ1-1; 8 bases are a match to TRBD1. Germline CDR1 MNHEY, CDR2 SVGEGT. This CDR3 is built from 13 residues. The CDR3 DNA reads TGTGTCAGCAGCCTACAGGGGGGGACTGAAGCTTTCTTT. Encoded protein: CVSSLQGGTEAFF.

Many counts were recorded for this clonotype. The V gene is TRBV20-1, the J gene TRBJ2-1; 16 bases align to TRBD2. The germline gives CDR1 DFQATT, CDR2 SNEGSKA (reference sequence). This CDR3 is built from 17 residues. V shed 4 bases and J 0 bases; nucleotides not matched to a gene: 3. The CDR3 DNA sequence: TGCAGTGCTAAGGGACTAGCGGGAGGGCACTCCTACAATGAGCAGTTCTTC. It yields the protein CSAKGLAGGHSYNEQFF.

This clonotype was counted between two and nine times. The chain employs TRBV20-1 and TRBJ2-7, with a possible D match to TRBD1 (5 bases). This CDR3 region has 17 residues. Germline CDR1 is DFQATT and CDR2 is SNEGSKA (reference sequence). V was clipped by 0 bases and J by 0 bases, with 18 bases between them. The CDR3 bases are TGCAGTGCTAGAGATGAGTGGGGCAGGCCTATCTCCTACGAGCAGTACTTC. This gives the protein CSARDEWGRPISYEQYF.

This chain connects TRBV5-1 to TRBJ1-2; a weak D match, TRBD1 (5 bases). CDR1 and CDR2 (germline): SGHRS, YFSETQ. This CDR3 is 15 amino acids long. Trimming took 1 base from V and 8 from J, leaving 18 bases between them. CDR3 in DNA: TGCGCCAGCAGCTTGAGCGGGGGTGAAGTCGTAGGCTACACCTTC. Translated: CASSLSGGEVVGYTF.

This clonotype appeared a single time. V and J are TRBV3-1 and TRBJ1-2; perhaps TRBD1 as D (5 bases). CDR1 and CDR2 (germline): LGHDT, YNNKEL (reference sequence). This CDR3 contains 14 residues. With 7 bases removed from V and 6 bases from J, the gap between germline ends came to 18 bases. CDR3 sequence (DNA): TGTGCCAGCACCCCCGGGACGGAGGTAGATGGCTACACCTTC. The encoded protein is CASTPGTEVDGYTF.

This clonotype was counted ten times or more. The chain couples TRBV2 to TRBJ2-1; 9 bases map to TRBD2. Germline-derived CDR1 and CDR2 are SNHLY and FYNNEI. J gave up 6 bases and V 7 bases, and 7 bases lay outside the gene matches. The CDR3 runs to 14 residues. This CDR3 reads CASKLVSGSNEQFF. In nucleotides, the CDR3 is TGTGCCAGCAAGTTGGTTAGCGGGAGCAATGAGCAGTTCTTC.